This entry concerns a single T cell receptor beta chain. As yet, its antigen is unknown. The data are from a study of brain metastases from non-small cell lung cancer. Generated by immunoSEQ multiplex PCR, the TCRdb table keeps only in-frame clones and is missing some. The data contain fewer than 15,000 clones, about 85% of them singletons. Germline CDR1 is LNHDA and CDR2 is SQIVND (reference sequence). V was trimmed by 3 bases and J by 9 bases, leaving 14 bases between them. This CDR3 spans 13 amino acids. Study-wide results and limits: Metastases had sparse T cells but largely shared repertoires with primaries.

This clonotype was obtained from a donor aged 40 or older with non-small cell lung cancer. The chain uses TRBV19 and TRBJ1-2; unclear D gene. The sample consisted of primary lung tumor tissue. The CDR3 bases are TGTGCCAGTAGTATGAGAGGCGGAGACAGCTACACCTTC. Translating gives CASSMRGGDSYTF.